This TCR beta chain was observed in a study of blood T cell repertoires in COVID-19 (dated by TCRdb to 2018 to 2020). In terms of the full investigation: Samples from collaborators originated in the United States, Italy and Spain and spanned both the acute and convalescent phases of COVID-19. The material from the prospective study consisted of cDNA or gDNA derived from T cells, B-cell-depleted T cells, or PBMCs. Subjects who had been exposed to COVID-19, were actively infected with it, or had recovered from it provided the deeply sampled blood TCRbeta repertoires that made up the dataset. The repertoires were made available in a free public database intended to serve as a resource for research on the immune response to SARS-CoV-2. The samples were drawn from the first 160 participants of the ongoing ImmuneRACE study and from under 1,500 subjects provided by 6 global collaborators. The sample metadata nearly always contained a de-identified subject ID, COVID-19 status, age in years and sex. Where HLA class I and class II types were available, the types were taken from metadata supplied by the sample provider, not from assay-based typing. What the work shows at the level of the full study, not this receptor alone: How much clinical and demographic metadata was included differed by source and by participant, and the metadata was provided uncurated.

As for this clone: Its antigen is not yet known. It has no much larger one-base neighbor in the sample; base qualities were not kept.

In the germline V gene, CDR1 corresponds to SGHRS and CDR2 to YFSETQ. From the cysteine up to the phenylalanine, the CDR3 has a length of 18 residues. Just the 54-base CDR3 DNA is kept, in frame starting at base 1. The V end gives up 4 bases and the J end 3 bases, leaving 14 bases in the junction not matched to a gene. Participants in the prospective study were enrolled through a virtual design, were aged 18 to 89 years, and lived in approximately 25 United States geographic areas. In the prospective study, participants were assigned to cohorts based on the clinical history participants reported in a screening survey and a study questionnaire. Each participant in the prospective study had whole blood, serum and a nasopharyngeal or oropharyngeal swab collected by mobile phlebotomists. Prospective study participants could optionally give additional blood draws and questionnaires over an approximately two-month period. Before DNA extraction, blood samples from the prospective study were shipped at room temperature or frozen.

The immunoSEQ Assay, a bias-controlled multiplex PCR, was used to amplify TCRbeta CDR3 regions from genomic DNA. As for the original processing: The number of nucleated cells in each sample was estimated by amplification of reference gene primers within the assay. Sequence reads were collapsed and filtered to measure the absolute abundance of every unique TCRbeta CDR3 rearrangement. For each sample, productive Simpson clonality was calculated as the square root of Simpson's diversity index over productive rearrangements. TCRdb limited this immuneACCESS table to in-frame rearrangements with V and J called. A share of clones is missing; checked studies link under half to unresolved V genes, and the rest is unexplained. That table supplies the V and J calls and clone size; D and trimming were determined from the DNA. This sample has under 300,000 clones in its table, and approximately 83% of those were observed once. The ten largest clones add up to about 3.5% of the sample.

The V and J genes are TRBV5-1 and TRBJ2-1; 9 of the junction bases match TRBD1. The clonotype originates from a woman aged 35 to 49 with acute COVID-19. The sequencing input was PBMCs or T cells enriched from blood (not recorded which). The nucleotides read TGCGCCAGCAGCCTCGGGGGTGGGACAGGGCCTCTCTACAATGAGCAGTTCTTC. It encodes CASSLGGGTGPLYNEQFF.